This TCR beta chain originates from a study of Ad26.COV2.S vaccination and SARS-CoV-2 variants. Study as a whole: Donor got 5x10^10 or 1x10^11 viral particles of Ad26.COV2.S.

Measured with immunoSEQ multiplex PCR; TCRdb has only the in-frame clones, and not every one. The sample contains more than 400,000 clones, about 92% of which appear only once. Germline V CDR1 and CDR2: SGHDN, FVKESK. The CDR3 is 14 residues long. The V gene lost 4 bases and the J gene lost 3 bases, with 10 bases spanning the gap. The sample's treatment: around 19 received Ad26.COV2.S at low or high dose, single or two shots; several received placebo; per-sample allocation not given. Sampling took place 63 days after the first vaccine or placebo injection. V gene TRBV14 combines with J gene TRBJ1-3; D is uncertain. The sequencing used peripheral blood, collected in a trial of Ad26.COV2.S vaccine versus placebo. The origin of this receptor is a person between 18 and 65 years old who received the Ad26.COV2.S COVID-19 vaccine or a placebo. Written as DNA, the CDR3 is TGTGCCAGCAGCCCGAGCTTAGGTGGAAACACCATATATTTT. This gives the protein CASSPSLGGNTIYF.